What follows is one TCR beta chain and its context. This receptor's antigen is unknown. The data were obtained in a study of cytomegalovirus exposure and HLA in healthy donors (dated by TCRdb to between 2016 and 2019). Looking at the study overall: An earlier analysis of some 600 of the donors reported 250 to 300 Gb of sequence data and 95 million to 130 million unique TCR beta sequences obtained from approximately 180 million T cells. An early release that covered about 640 HLA-typed donors contained 300 to 350 gigabases of sequencing data and 70 million to 100 million unique TCR sequences. The genetic ancestry cluster associated with self-reported Caucasian donors included about 84% of the 398 genotyped donors. The study was designed to test whether signatures of past pathogen exposure could be identified by cataloging public T cell receptors. The study used immunosequencing to profile the T cell repertoires of several hundred subjects and linked those repertoires to cytomegalovirus serostatus. Besides the first cohort of approximately 670 subjects, a separate validation cohort made up of over a hundred different subjects was used. The study combined high-throughput TCR immunosequencing, statistical association of individual TCRs with disease status, and machine learning to predict cytomegalovirus infection status. A later analysis re-examined previously published TCR beta repertoires from over 500 donors and added high-resolution HLA genotyping to investigate patterns of TCR occurrence. Rather than using new phenotypic data, the later analysis identified candidate immune exposures from TCR beta sequences and from how often those sequences occurred across donors. An earlier analysis of roughly 600 of the donors used high-throughput TCR beta sequencing to judge whether each TCR beta V gene segment behaved as functional or pseudogenic. Donor age, sex, ethnicity and CMV serostatus were compiled together with the repertoire data. In a later genetic analysis, genome-wide SNP genotypes for about three fifths of the 666 donors were used, and that subset was treated as a discovery cohort. All discovery cohort repertoires had been generated on a single sequencing platform. Class I and class II HLA loci were covered by the typing at four-digit resolution. Typing coverage differed by locus: A, B, C, DRB1 and DQB1 were typed in about 620-640 donors, DQA1 in roughly 510, DPA1 in some 600, and DPB1 in 400 to 480. Because of strong linkage in the cohort, five DR-DQ haplotypes were treated as single units for association and clustering. On average, approximately 250,000 unique TCR beta nucleotide sequences were sequenced per donor among roughly 430 genotyped donors of the cohort, with 15% to 20% of those sequences being non-productive. What the research found in general, with its limitations: Because HLA typing was unavailable for some donors at each locus, only the typed subset was used in association tests. A later analysis found that most CMV-associated TCR beta chains appeared HLA-restricted, with HLA associations seemingly driven largely by CMV exposure. V-gene and J-gene trimming of TCR beta chains was associated with a missense DCLRE1C variant in a later genetic analysis, and the association was replicated in an independent cohort. A group of highly shared sequence variants was considered likely to be a technical artifact of the sequencing pipeline. A further reported finding was that TCR beta sequences accurately predicted the HLA-A and HLA-B alleles for most subjects in the first cohort. In vitro tests confirmed that three of the cytomegalovirus-associated TCR beta chains recognize cytomegalovirus antigens. Across donors, most TCR sequences were observed very rarely, whereas some public TCRs were present in many individuals. Immune exposure information for the cohort was limited to CMV serostatus. Sequencing depth was assumed to be roughly uniform across donors in the presence/absence analyses, though that assumption may not hold. Correlated functional status among segregating V segments might be attributable to linkage disequilibrium, but an unknown experimental factor could not be ruled out. The study gave a list of 150 to 200 TCR beta chains associated with cytomegalovirus. Only TCR beta chains were sequenced in this cohort, and the absence of alpha or paired-chain data limited detectable features. Several of the top co-occurrence clusters appeared to be linked to parvovirus B19, influenza, CMV and Epstein-Barr virus, according to a later analysis. Assigning TCR associations to individual alleles was difficult when HLA alleles, especially DR and DQ, strongly co-occurred. A later analysis found that TCR association rates varied across HLA loci, with DRB1 alleles showing the most associated TCRs and HLA-C alleles the fewest. A later analysis found that HLA-associated TCR beta chains were more clonally expanded and had lower generation probabilities than equally common non-associated chains. The classifier was reported to diagnose cytomegalovirus status with high specificity and sensitivity in both the original and validation cohorts. The earlier analysis of approximately 560 of the donors excluded some 15 rarely observed V segments, including chromosome 9 orphons, because counts were too low. The authors suggested that the approach could potentially be generalized to other disease states and immunological phenotypes. In an earlier analysis of about 550 of the donors, most TCR beta V segments were observed in productive rearrangements about 87% or about 30% of the time, broadly matching IMGT annotations. In a later genetic analysis, fewer N-insertions in productive TCRs were reported among donors in an Asian-associated ancestry cluster than the roughly 710-donor mean. A later analysis associated about 18,000 TCR beta sequences with specific HLA alleles at a false discovery rate of 0.05.

The cohort comprised 710 or so healthy bone marrow donors. All cohort members were sampled while nominally healthy, although unrecorded immune exposures were likely present. The donor tested CMV seronegative, placing the donor among the roughly 340 seronegative members of the cohort. A peripheral blood sample was collected from each donor, and TCR beta sequencing was performed on peripheral blood mononuclear cells. The Qiagen DNeasy Blood Extraction Kit was used to extract genomic DNA from the blood cell samples. Library generation was performed with the immunoSEQ multiplex PCR assay. For the multiplex PCR, a mixture combining 60 forward primers for TCR Vbeta segments and 13 reverse primers for TCR Jbeta segments was used. A multiplex PCR assay on genomic DNA amplified the CDR3 region of rearranged TCR beta genes. On the Illumina HiSeq System, the amplified TCR beta libraries were sequenced as 87-base-pair reads. The paper's processing steps were these. Across the 640 or so repertoires, a later analysis counted 80 million or so unique TCR beta chains, roughly 11 million of which were shared by at least two donors. A nearest-neighbor algorithm error-corrected the raw reads and collapsed the reads into unique sequences, merging closely related sequences to remove PCR and sequencing errors. V, D and J gene segments were assigned by aligning CDR3 sequences to IMGT reference sequences. For a sequence to be retained, at least a six-nucleotide match to both a V gene segment and a J gene segment was required. Rearrangements were classified as productive when the CDR3 lacked stop codons and remained in frame with V and J, and all other rearrangements were classified as non-productive. CDR3 was defined by IMGT convention, running from the second conserved V-encoded cysteine to the conserved J-encoded phenylalanine. The earlier analysis of some 600 of the donors excluded sequences that lacked an unambiguous match to a single V gene segment. An earlier analysis of almost 600 of the donors classified V segments as functional when productive rearrangements were above 56.7% and as segregating when the standard deviation between donors was above 5%. A statistical classification framework was built to diagnose cytomegalovirus status from the catalog of TCR beta chain sequences. V and J gene assignment, in a later analysis, came from comparing TCR nucleotide sequences with IMGT/GENE-DB human TR gene sequences. A later analysis assigned CDR3 sequences and most-parsimonious VDJ recombination scenarios with the TCRdist pipeline. In a later analysis, each TCR beta chain was defined by its CDR3 amino acid sequence together with its V-gene family, and reads lacking a unique V-gene family were excluded. A later analysis removed over 500 highly shared, low-generation-probability nucleotide sequences to deal with suspected cross-contamination and a sequencing artifact. In a later analysis, a clonal expansion index was calculated for each public chain from normalized within-repertoire ranks of inferred template counts. In a later analysis, generation probabilities were computed using a VDJ recombination model fitted to out-of-frame rearrangements, and the results were checked against IGoR. In a later analysis, hypergeometric tests were used to score TCR-TCR, TCR-HLA and TCR-CMV co-occurrence, with a repertoire-size bias correction applied to TCR pairs. False discovery rates were estimated in a later analysis by permuting HLA or CMV assignments 20 times. In a later analysis, co-occurring TCRs were grouped using DBSCAN, with TCRdist sequence similarity added in when clustering inside HLA-allele-positive subsets. Co-occurrence clustering excluded repertoires with fewer than 30,000 or more than 120,000 public chains, plus five with anomalous nucleotide sharing. Entries here come from immuneACCESS through TCRdb and include only in-frame sequences with V and J called. Some clones fail to appear in such tables; in the studies checked, an unresolved V gene covers under half of the shortfall, and the cause of the remainder is unknown. Clonal size and the V and J genes are those of that table, whereas D and trimming came from the DNA. The sample table on file contains under 50,000 clones. Under 4.5% of the sample belongs to the ten largest clones.

The material sequenced was PBMCs. This TCR derives from a male donor in good health and CMV-seronegative.

CDR3 sequence: CASSGGQNGVRGPQHF. The DNA sequence follows: TGTGCCAGCAGTGGGGGACAGAATGGAGTTAGGGGGCCCCAGCATTTT. The chain is encoded by TRBV6-1 joined to TRBJ1-5; TRBD1 lines up with 7 middle nucleotides. Counted from cysteine to phenylalanine, this CDR3 has 16 amino acids. Left in the record is the CDR3 DNA by itself, 48 bases read in frame from the first base. The germline V gene gives CDR1 as MNHNS and CDR2 as SASEGT. V is trimmed back by 4 bases and J by 9 bases, and the junction contains 15 bases that no gene match accounts for.